The TCR beta chain under discussion was sequenced for a study of blood T cell repertoires in COVID-19. This clone appeared once. Libraries were prepared by immunoSEQ multiplex PCR; TCRdb keeps only in-frame clonotypes and omits some of them. The sample records 220,000 or so clones, around 86% being singletons. Trimming took 5 bases from V and 5 from J; bases not matched to a gene: 9. This CDR3 contains 14 residues. From germline, CDR1 is GTSNPN and CDR2 SVGIG (reference sequence). The sequence was obtained from a woman over 75 with COVID-19, enrolled during active disease. The source material was peripheral blood. The chain combines TRBV30 with TRBJ1-1; 9 positions match TRBD1. The CDR3 is CAWQGDRVDTEAFF. The CDR3 DNA reads as TGTGCCTGGCAGGGGGACAGGGTGGATACTGAAGCTTTCTTT.